This T cell receptor (beta chain) was obtained from a study of T-cell reconstitution after alpha-beta-depleted transplantation in children. This sample's TCRbeta library carried unique molecular identifier barcodes. TCRdb reprocessed the PCR reads with MiXCR, giving one entry per CDR3 protein. The data show about 640,000 distinct CDR3 sequences, about 15% seen once. Germline CDR1 SGHRS, CDR2 YFSETQ. J lost 9 bases, V lost 3 bases, and 14 bases had no gene match. This CDR3 is 16 amino acids long. The rearrangement uses TRBV5-1 and TRBJ2-1; the match to TRBD2 covers 8 bases. Sequencing used PBMCs from the stem cell graft donor, obtained from the stem cell graft. The source of this sequence is a human donor who donated a stem cell graft to a child with acute myeloid leukemia. CDR3: CASSWGSGGPEAEQFF. The CDR3 nucleotides are TGCGCCAGCAGCTGGGGGTCGGGAGGGCCCGAGGCTGAGCAGTTCTTC.